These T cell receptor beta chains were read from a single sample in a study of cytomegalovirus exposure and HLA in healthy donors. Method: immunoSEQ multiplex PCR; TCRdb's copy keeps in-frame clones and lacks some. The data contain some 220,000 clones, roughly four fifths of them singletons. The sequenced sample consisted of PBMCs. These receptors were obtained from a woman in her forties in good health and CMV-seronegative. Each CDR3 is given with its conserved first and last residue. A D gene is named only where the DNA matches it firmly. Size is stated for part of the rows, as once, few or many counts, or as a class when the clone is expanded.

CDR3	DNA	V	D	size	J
CASSLRTVKTLHF	TGTGCCAGCAGCCTTAGGACTGTGAAAACCCTCCACTTT	TRBV7-8	NA	NA	TRBJ1-6
CASESESYNEQFF	TGTGCCAGCGAAAGCGAGTCCTACAATGAGCAGTTCTTC	TRBV2	NA	NA	TRBJ2-1
CASSPHGQPEATDTQYF	TGTGCCAGCAGCCCCCACGGACAGCCCGAGGCGACAGATACGCAGTATTTT	TRBV9	NA	NA	TRBJ2-3
CASSFDRGGSYEQYF	TGTGCCAGCAGTTTCGACCGGGGGGGCTCCTACGAGCAGTACTTC	TRBV6-6	TRBD2	NA	TRBJ2-7
CASSRGGGYTF	TGTGCCAGCAGCCGCGGGGGTGGCTACACCTTC	TRBV6-5	NA	few	TRBJ1-2
CSVPLAGVTGELFF	TGCAGCGTACCTCTGGCAGGGGTCACCGGGGAGCTGTTTTTT	TRBV29-1	NA	NA	TRBJ2-2
CAISSGTGSSGGYTF	TGTGCCATCAGTTCCGGGACAGGGAGCTCGGGTGGCTACACCTTC	TRBV10-3	TRBD1	NA	TRBJ1-2
CASSPLSADTQYF	TGTGCCAGCTCACCACTTAGCGCAGATACGCAGTATTTT	TRBV18	NA	NA	TRBJ2-3
CASSLGSGGHQETQYF	TGTGCTAGCAGCCTGGGGAGCGGGGGCCACCAAGAGACCCAGTACTTC	TRBV7-7	TRBD2	NA	TRBJ2-5
CARGRGSYNEQFF	TGTGCCAGGGGGCGGGGGTCCTACAATGAGCAGTTCTTC	TRBV2	TRBD2	NA	TRBJ2-1
CASSPSATGVGYGYTF	TGTGCCAGCTCACCCTCCGCCACAGGGGTCGGCTATGGCTACACCTTC	TRBV18	TRBD1	NA	TRBJ1-2
CASSYSSVILGNTIYF	TGTGCCAGCAGTTACTCGTCAGTAATCCTCGGAAACACCATATATTTT	TRBV6-5	NA	NA	TRBJ1-3
CASSYPGTGVEDTQYF	TGTGCCAGCAGCTACCCCGGGACAGGGGTGGAGGATACGCAGTATTTT	TRBV7-2	TRBD1	NA	TRBJ2-3
CATRRGDSNYEQYF	TGTGCCACTCGCCGGGGGGACTCAAACTACGAGCAGTACTTC	TRBV19	TRBD2	NA	TRBJ2-7
CASSDTGPYNSPLHF	TGTGCCAGCAGTGATACAGGGCCTTATAATTCACCCCTCCACTTT	TRBV25-1	NA	NA	TRBJ1-6
CASSSRDRGADTQYF	TGTGCCAGCAGCTCTCGGGACAGGGGGGCAGATACGCAGTATTTT	TRBV9	TRBD1	NA	TRBJ2-3
CAWSFSLAQKLFF	TGTGCCTGGAGTTTCTCCCTAGCCCAAAAACTGTTTTTT	TRBV30	NA	NA	TRBJ1-4
CASSIIAGEQFF	TGCGCCAGCAGCATAATAGCGGGGGAGCAGTTCTTC	TRBV5-1	TRBD2	NA	TRBJ2-1
CASTNENSNQPQHF	TGTGCCAGCACCAACGAGAATAGCAATCAGCCCCAGCATTTT	TRBV6-5	NA	NA	TRBJ1-5
CAWNRIIGNTIYF	TGTGCCTGGAACAGGATAATTGGAAACACCATATATTTT	TRBV30	NA	NA	TRBJ1-3
CASSLMGPPGRVTEAFF	TGTGCCAGCAGTTTAATGGGCCCCCCGGGGAGGGTAACTGAAGCTTTCTTT	TRBV28	NA	NA	TRBJ1-1
CASGLSSGAKAFF	TGTGCTAGTGGTTTGTCAAGCGGGGCGAAAGCTTTCTTT	TRBV12-5	NA	NA	TRBJ1-1
CASSPSPTDTQYF	TGTGCCAGCTCACCGTCTCCCACAGATACGCAGTATTTT	TRBV18	NA	NA	TRBJ2-3
CASSPQGTDTQYF	TGTGCCAGCAGCCCACAGGGTACAGATACGCAGTATTTT	TRBV7-2	NA	NA	TRBJ2-3